This TCR beta chain was identified in a study of read filtering for tumor transcriptome and immune sequencing. Concerning this clonotype itself: One end of the junction varies from germline; a read error may be responsible.

Sampling of bone marrow took place during active disease in every patient. The CDR3 has 16 residues. The V gene's germline CDR1 is SGHRS and CDR2 YFSETQ. From about 400 ng of RNA, a library with molecular barcoded alpha/delta and beta/gamma adaptors was made. TCRdb reprocessed the reads via MiXCR and lists one record per CDR3 protein. The sample shows roughly 130,000 distinct CDR3 sequences, roughly 13% of them seen only once. The receptor was isolated from a donor at least 40 years old with multiple myeloma. Sequenced sample: a population of CD138-negative cells sorted from bone marrow. This chain links TRBV5-1 with TRBJ2-2; 8 bases are a match to TRBD1. CDR3 loop: CASSLAGGAGTGELYF. CDR3 bases: TGCGCCAGCAGCTTGGCAGGGGGCGCGGGAACCGGGGAGCTGTATTTT.